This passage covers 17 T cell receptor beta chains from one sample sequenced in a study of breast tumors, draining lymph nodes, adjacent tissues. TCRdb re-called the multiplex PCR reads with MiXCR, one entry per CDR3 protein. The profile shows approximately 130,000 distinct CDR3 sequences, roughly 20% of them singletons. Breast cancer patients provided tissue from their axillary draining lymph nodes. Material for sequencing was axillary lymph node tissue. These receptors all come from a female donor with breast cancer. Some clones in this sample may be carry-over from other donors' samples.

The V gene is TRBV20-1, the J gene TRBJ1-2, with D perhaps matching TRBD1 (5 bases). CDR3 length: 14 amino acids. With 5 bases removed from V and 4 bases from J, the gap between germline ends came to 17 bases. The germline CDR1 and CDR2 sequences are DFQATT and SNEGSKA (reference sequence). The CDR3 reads CSAPLGGHSYGYTF. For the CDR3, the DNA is TGCAGTGCTCCCCTGGGAGGACACAGCTATGGCTACACCTTC.

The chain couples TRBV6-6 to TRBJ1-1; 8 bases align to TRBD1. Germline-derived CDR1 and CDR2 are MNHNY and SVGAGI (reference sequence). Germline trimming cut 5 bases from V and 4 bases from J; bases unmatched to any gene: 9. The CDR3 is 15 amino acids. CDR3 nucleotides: TGTGCCAGCAGTGACCAACAGGGGGGAGGCACTGAAGCTTTCTTT. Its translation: CASSDQQGGGTEAFF.

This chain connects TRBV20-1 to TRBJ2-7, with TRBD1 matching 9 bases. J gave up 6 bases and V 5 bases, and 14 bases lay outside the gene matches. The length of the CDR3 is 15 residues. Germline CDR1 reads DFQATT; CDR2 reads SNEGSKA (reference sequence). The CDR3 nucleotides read TGCAGTGCTGGACCCACCGGGACAGGGTGGCTCGAGCAGTACTTC. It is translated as CSAGPTGTGWLEQYF.

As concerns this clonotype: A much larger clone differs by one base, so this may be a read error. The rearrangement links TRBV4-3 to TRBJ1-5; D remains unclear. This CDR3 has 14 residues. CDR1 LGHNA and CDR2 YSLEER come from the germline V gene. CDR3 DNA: TGCGCCAGCAGCCAAGATGGCTACAATCAGCCCCAGCGTTTT. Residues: CASSQDGYNQPQRF.

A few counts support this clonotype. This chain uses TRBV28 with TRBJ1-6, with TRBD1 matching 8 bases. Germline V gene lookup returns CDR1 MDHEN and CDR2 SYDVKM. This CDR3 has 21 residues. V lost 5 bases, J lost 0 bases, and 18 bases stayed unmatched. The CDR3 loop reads CASSPPPGQGNWSSYNSPLHF. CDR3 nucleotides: TGTGCCAGCAGTCCACCTCCCGGACAGGGAAACTGGAGCTCCTATAATTCACCCCTCCACTTT.

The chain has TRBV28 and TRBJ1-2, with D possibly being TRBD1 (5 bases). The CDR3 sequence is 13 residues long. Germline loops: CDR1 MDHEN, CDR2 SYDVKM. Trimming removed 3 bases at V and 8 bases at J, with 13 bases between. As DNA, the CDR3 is TGTGCCAGCAGTTTGGGAGGGACGGCGGGCTACACCTTC. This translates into CASSLGGTAGYTF.

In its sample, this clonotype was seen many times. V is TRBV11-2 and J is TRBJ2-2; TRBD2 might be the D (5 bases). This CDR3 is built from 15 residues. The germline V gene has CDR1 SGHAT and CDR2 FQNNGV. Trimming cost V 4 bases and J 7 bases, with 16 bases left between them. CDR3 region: CASSSRSSRDGELFF. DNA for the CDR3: TGTGCCAGCAGCTCCCGATCCTCTCGGGACGGGGAGCTGTTTTTT.

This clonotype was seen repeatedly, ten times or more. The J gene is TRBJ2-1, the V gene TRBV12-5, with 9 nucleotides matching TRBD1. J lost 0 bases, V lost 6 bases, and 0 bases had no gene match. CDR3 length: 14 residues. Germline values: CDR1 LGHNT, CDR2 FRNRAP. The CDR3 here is CASGGQGSYNEQFF. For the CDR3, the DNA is TGTGCTAGTGGGGGACAGGGCTCCTACAATGAGCAGTTCTTC.

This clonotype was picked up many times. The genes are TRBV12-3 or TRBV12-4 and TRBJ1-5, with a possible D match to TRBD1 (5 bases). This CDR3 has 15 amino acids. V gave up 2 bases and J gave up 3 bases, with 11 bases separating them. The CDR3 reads CASSLLGTFNQPQHF. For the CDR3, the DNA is TGTGCCAGCAGTTTATTGGGGACGTTCAATCAGCCCCAGCATTTT.

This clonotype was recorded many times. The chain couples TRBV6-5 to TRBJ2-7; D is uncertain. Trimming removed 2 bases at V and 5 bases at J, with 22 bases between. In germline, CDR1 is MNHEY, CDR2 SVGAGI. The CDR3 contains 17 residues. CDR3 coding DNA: TGTGCCAGCAGTTACGACGAGATAGCTGCTAGGAGCAACGAGCAGTACTTC. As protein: CASSYDEIAARSNEQYF.

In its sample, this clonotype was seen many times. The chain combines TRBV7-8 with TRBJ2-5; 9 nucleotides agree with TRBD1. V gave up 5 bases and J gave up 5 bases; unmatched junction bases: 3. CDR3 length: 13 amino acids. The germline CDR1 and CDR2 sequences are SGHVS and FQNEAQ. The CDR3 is CASSRDRVETQYF. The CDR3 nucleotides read TGTGCCAGCAGCAGGGACAGGGTGGAGACCCAGTACTTC.

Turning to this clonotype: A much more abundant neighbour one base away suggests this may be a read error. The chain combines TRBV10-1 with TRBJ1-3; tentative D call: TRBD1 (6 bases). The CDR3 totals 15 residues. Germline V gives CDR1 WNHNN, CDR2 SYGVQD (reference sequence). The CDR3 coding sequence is TGCGCCAGCAGTGAGTTCAGGGGTTCTGGAAACACCATACATTTT. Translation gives CASSEFRGSGNTIHF.

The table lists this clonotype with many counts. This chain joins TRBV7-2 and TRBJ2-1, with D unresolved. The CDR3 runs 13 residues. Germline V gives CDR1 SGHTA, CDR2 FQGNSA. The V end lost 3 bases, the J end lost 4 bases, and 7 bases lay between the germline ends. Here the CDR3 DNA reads TGTGCCAGCAGCTTCTTCGTTTACAATGAGCAGTTCTTC. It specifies CASSFFVYNEQFF.

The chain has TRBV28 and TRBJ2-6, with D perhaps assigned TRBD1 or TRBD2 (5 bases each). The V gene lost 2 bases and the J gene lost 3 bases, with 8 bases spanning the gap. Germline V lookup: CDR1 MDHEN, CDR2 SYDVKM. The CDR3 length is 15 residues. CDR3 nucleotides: TGTGCCAGCAGTTTAAGAGGGGTTGGGGCCAACGTCCTGACTTTC. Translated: CASSLRGVGANVLTF.

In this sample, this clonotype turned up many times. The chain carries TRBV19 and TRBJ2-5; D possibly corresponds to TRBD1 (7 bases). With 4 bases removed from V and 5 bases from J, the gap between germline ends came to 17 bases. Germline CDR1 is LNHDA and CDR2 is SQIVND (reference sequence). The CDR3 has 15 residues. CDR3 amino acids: CASSTNRGGVETQYF. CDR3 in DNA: TGTGCCAGTAGTACAAACAGGGGAGGTGTGGAGACCCAGTACTTC.

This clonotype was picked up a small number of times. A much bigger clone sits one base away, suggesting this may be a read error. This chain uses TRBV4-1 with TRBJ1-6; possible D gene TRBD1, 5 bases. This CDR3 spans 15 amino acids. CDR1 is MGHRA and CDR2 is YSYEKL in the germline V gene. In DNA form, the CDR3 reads TGCGCCAGCAGCCAAGATGTAGGGGCTTACTCACCCCCCCACTTT. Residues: CASSQDVGAYSPPHF.

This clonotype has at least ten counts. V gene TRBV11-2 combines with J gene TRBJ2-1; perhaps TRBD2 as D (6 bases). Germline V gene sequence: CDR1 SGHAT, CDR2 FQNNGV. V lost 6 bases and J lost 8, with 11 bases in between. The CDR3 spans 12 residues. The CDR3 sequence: CASSYSGYEQFF. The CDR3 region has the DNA TGTGCCAGCAGTTATAGCGGCTATGAGCAGTTCTTC. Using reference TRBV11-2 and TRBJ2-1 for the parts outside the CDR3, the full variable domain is EAGVAQSPRYKIIEKRQSVAFWCNPISGHATLYWYQQILGQGPKLLIQFQNNGVVDDSQLPKDRFSAERLKGVDSTLKIQPAKLEDSAVYLCASSYSGYEQFFGPGTRLTVL.